The clone carrying this TCR beta chain occurred a few times. Its antigen is unknown. This specimen belongs to a study of T-cell memory formation after mild COVID-19. The study's findings and limits: Clones that got smaller from day 15 to 85 had even CD4/CD8, while clones growing later tipped toward CD4+. That cross-reactive memory joined was suggested by some responding clones appearing in pre-infection memory.

The V gene's germline CDR1 is MNHNY and CDR2 SVGAGI (reference sequence). Trimming took off 2 bases at V and 0 bases at J, with 11 bases between the two ends. CDR3 length: 16 residues. TCRdb recomputed calls from the 5' RACE reads with MiXCR, one row per CDR3 protein. Seen here are a few hundred thousand distinct CDR3 sequences, around 15% observed once, and the top ten hold roughly 22%. This chain links TRBV6-6 with TRBJ1-3, with D unresolved. The sequence derives from a young man who had mild COVID-19 (a few samples of this study predate the infection). Cell type and time point are not known. The sample taken for sequencing was PBMCs or a T cell subset sorted from them (not recorded which). In DNA, the CDR3 is TGTGCCAGCAGTTACCCAAGGACGGACTCTGGAAACACCATATATTTT. This translates into CASSYPRTDSGNTIYF.